The clone carrying this T cell receptor (beta chain) has more than one count but fewer than ten. As yet, its antigen is unknown. This specimen comes from a study of T cell repertoires in cytomegalovirus infection. Study overall: CMV infection plus the matching HLA type was flagged by public TCR beta signatures.

TCRdb reprocessed the reads with MiXCR, giving one entry per CDR3 protein. Of roughly 500,000 distinct CDR3 sequences listed, about 10% were seen once; the top ten hold roughly a tenth. V lost 4 bases to trimming and J lost 5 bases; unmatched junction nucleotides: 8. Germline V lookup: CDR1 DFQATT, CDR2 SNEGSKA (reference sequence). The CDR3 has 14 amino acids. The study, taken as a whole, reports: Adding up the frequency of public TCR beta families identified people who carried CMV plus the relevant HLA. Across the ex vivo response, the dominant clonotypes were HLA-C-restricted CMV-specific TCR beta clonotypes.

The source of this sequence is a human donor in good health (CMV status not recorded). Some clones in this sample may be carry-over from other donors' samples. The chain carries TRBV20-1 and TRBJ2-5; 9 bases map to TRBD1. Sequenced input: PBMCs. The CDR3 region has the DNA TGCAGTGCTACCAGGCGGGACAGGGCGGAGACCCAGTACTTC. It yields the protein CSATRRDRAETQYF.